Reported below is one TCR beta chain. Its cognate antigen is unknown. The record originates from a study of STAT5B mutations in CD4+ large granular lymphocyte leukemia. V trimming: 3 bases; J trimming: 6 bases; junction bases outside the gene matches: 15. The germline V gene has CDR1 MNHEY and CDR2 SMNVEV (reference sequence). The CDR3 is made up of 17 amino acids. Study-level findings and limits: CD4-sorted patient repertoires seemed more clonal than healthy CD4+ repertoires. 8/27 top patient clones versus 2/35 control clones were TRBV06-family.

The protocol was immunoSEQ multiplex PCR, while the TCRdb copy is restricted to in-frame clones and leaves out a portion. The profile shows some 45,000 clones, about 86% of them singletons. Sequenced sample: CD4+ T cells from blood buffy coats. This sequence joins TRBV27 and TRBJ2-3; 7 nucleotides align to TRBD2. This clonotype was sampled from a human donor in good health. Written as DNA, the CDR3 is TGTGCCAGCAGTTTGATAACTAGCGATTTCCAGCGGGATACGCAGTATTTT. Translation: CASSLITSDFQRDTQYF.